There are a few counts of the clone carrying this TCR beta chain. This CDR3 is built from 19 residues. Germline V gene sequence: CDR1 SGHAT, CDR2 FQNNGV. J was trimmed by 3 bases and V by 7 bases; bases with no gene match: 24. This record belongs to a study of T cells in Graves' hyperthyroidism and ophthalmopathy. Amplification yielded TCR beta CDR3 regions, with RNA transcripts as the source. Primed by the HTBI set, a first-round RT-PCR was run on the TCR CDR3. TCRdb re-analysed the multiplex PCR reads in MiXCR, keeping a single row per CDR3 protein. The sample has a few hundred thousand distinct CDR3 sequences, around 13% seen once; the top ten hold more than 4.5%.

V gene TRBV11-2 combines with J gene TRBJ2-7; 7 nucleotides agree with TRBD1. The clonotype originates from a woman between 18 and 30 years old with Graves' hyperthyroidism. The specimen was blood. CDR3 residues: CASIITPLIPEDRDYEQYF. The DNA for the CDR3 is TGTGCCAGCATCATCACCCCCCTAATACCCGAAGACAGGGACTACGAGCAGTACTTC. The full variable domain, in which reference TRBV11-2 and TRBJ2-7 provide the parts outside the CDR3, is EAGVAQSPRYKIIEKRQSVAFWCNPISGHATLYWYQQILGQGPKLLIQFQNNGVVDDSQLPKDRFSAERLKGVDSTLKIQPAKLEDSAVYLCASIITPLIPEDRDYEQYFGPGTRLTVT.